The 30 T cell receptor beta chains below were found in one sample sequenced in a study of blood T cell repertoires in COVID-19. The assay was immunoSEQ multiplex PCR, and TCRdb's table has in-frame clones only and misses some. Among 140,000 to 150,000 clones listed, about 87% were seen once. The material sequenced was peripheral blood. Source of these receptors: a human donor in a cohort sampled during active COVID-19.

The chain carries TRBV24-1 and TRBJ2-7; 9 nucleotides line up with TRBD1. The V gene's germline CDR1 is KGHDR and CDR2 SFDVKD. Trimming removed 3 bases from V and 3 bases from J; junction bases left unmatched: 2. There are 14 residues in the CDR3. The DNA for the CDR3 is TGTGCCACCAGTGATCGGGACAGGGACTACGAGCAGTACTTC. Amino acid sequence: CATSDRDRDYEQYF.

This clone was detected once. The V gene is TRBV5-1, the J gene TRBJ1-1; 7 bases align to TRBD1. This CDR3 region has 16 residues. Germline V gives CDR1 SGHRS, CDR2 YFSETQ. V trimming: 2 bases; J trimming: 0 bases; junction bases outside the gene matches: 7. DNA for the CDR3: TGCGCCAGCAGCTTTACAGGGGCTAACATGAACACTGAAGCTTTCTTT. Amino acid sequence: CASSFTGANMNTEAFF.

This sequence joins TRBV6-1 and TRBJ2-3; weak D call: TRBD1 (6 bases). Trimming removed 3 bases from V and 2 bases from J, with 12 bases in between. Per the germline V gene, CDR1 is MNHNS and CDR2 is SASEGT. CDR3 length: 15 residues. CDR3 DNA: TGTGCCAGCAGTGAGGGGGCTATCGCCACAGATACGCAGTATTTT. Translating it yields CASSEGAIATDTQYF.

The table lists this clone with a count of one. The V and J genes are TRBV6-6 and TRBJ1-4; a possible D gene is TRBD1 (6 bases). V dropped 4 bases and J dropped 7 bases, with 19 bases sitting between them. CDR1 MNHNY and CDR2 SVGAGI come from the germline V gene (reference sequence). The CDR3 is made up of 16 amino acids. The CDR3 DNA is TGTGCCAGCAGTTCGTCCCAGGGGAGGGCTATTGAAAAACTGTTTTTT. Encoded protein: CASSSSQGRAIEKLFF.

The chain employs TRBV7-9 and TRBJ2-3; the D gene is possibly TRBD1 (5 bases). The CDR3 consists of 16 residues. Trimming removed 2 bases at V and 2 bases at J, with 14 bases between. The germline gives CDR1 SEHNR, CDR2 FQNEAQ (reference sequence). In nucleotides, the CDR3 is TGTGCCAGCAGCTTAAGTCTCAGGGCCCCCACAGATACGCAGTATTTT. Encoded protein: CASSLSLRAPTDTQYF. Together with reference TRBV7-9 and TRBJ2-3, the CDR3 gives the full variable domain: DTGVSQNPRHKITKRGQNVTFRCDPISEHNRLYWYRQTLGQGPEFLTYFQNEAQLEKSRLLSDRFSAERPKGSFSTLEIQRTEQGDSAMYLCASSLSLRAPTDTQYFGPGTRLTVL.

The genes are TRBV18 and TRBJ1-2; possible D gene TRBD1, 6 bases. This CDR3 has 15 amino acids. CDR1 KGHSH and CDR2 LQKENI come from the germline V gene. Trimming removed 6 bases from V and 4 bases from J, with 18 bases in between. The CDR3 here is CASSPLRGFSYGYTF. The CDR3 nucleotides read TGTGCCAGCTCGCCCCTCAGGGGCTTCAGCTATGGCTACACCTTC. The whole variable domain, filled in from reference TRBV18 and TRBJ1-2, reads NAGVMQNPRHLVRRRGQEARLRCSPMKGHSHVYWYRQLPEEGLKFMVYLQKENIIDESGMPKERFSAEFPKEGPSILRIQQVVRGDSAAYFCASSPLRGFSYGYTFGSGTRLTVV.

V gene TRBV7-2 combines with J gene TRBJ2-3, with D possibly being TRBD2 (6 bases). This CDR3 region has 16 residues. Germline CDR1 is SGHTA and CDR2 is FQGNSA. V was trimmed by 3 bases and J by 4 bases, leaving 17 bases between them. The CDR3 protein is CASSFPPGSGPDTQYF. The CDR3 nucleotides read TGTGCCAGCAGCTTTCCCCCCGGGAGTGGCCCAGATACGCAGTATTTT.

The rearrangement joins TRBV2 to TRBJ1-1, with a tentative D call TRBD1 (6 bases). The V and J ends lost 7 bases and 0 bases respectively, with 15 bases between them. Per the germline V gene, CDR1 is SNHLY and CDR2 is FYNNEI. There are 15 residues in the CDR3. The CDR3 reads CASKIQGPMNTEAFF. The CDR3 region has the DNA TGTGCCAGCAAAATACAGGGTCCAATGAACACTGAAGCTTTCTTT.

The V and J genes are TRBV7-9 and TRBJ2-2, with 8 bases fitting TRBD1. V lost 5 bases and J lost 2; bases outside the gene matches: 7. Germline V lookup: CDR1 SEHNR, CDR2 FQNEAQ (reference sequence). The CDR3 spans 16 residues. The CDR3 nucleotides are TGTGCCAGCAGCCCCCGGACAGGGTCCAACACCGGGGAGCTGTTTTTT. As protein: CASSPRTGSNTGELFF.

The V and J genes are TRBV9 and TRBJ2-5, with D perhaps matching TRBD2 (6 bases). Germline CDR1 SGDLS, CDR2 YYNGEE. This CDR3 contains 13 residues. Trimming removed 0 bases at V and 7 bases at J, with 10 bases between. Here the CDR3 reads CASSVGLDGTQYF. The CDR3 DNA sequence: TGTGCCAGCAGCGTAGGACTAGACGGGACCCAGTACTTC.

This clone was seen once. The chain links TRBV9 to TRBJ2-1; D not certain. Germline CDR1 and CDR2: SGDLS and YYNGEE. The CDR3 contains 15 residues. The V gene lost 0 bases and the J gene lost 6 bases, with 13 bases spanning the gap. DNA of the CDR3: TGTGCCAGCAGCGTAGGAGCGATAACGGGCAATGAGCAGTTCTTC. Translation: CASSVGAITGNEQFF.

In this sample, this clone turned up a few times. CDR3 coding DNA: TGTGCCAGCAGCCCGAGACTAGCGGGGGGGCCGAATGAGCAGTTCTTC. Its protein is CASSPRLAGGPNEQFF. The chain links TRBV9 to TRBJ2-1; 14 nucleotides match TRBD2. The CDR3 consists of 16 residues. V lost 4 bases, J lost 7 bases, and 7 bases stayed unmatched. Germline V CDR1 and CDR2: SGDLS, YYNGEE.

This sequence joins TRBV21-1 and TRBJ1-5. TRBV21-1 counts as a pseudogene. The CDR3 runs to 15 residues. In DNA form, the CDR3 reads TGTGCCAGCAGCAAATTGTCGGCGGCCAATCAGCCCCAGCATTTT. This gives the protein CASSKLSAANQPQHF.

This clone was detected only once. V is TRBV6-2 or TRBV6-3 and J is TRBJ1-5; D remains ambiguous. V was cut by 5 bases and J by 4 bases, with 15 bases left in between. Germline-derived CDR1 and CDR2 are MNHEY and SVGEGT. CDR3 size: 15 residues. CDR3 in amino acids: CASSDRSAGNQPQHF. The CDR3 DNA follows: TGTGCCAGCAGTGACCGGTCAGCGGGAAATCAGCCCCAGCATTTT.

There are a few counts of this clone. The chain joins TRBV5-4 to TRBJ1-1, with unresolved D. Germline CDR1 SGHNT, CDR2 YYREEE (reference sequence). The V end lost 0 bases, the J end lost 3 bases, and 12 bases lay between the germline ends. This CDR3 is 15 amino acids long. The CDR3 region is CASSLGRGGYTEAFF. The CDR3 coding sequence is TGTGCCAGCAGCTTGGGGCGGGGAGGATACACTGAAGCTTTCTTT.

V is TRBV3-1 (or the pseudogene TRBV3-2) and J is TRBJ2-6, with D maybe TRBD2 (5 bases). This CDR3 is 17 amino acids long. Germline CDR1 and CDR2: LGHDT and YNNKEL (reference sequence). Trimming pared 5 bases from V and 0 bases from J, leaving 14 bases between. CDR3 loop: CASSKGALRSGANVLTF. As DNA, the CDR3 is TGTGCCAGCAGCAAGGGAGCGTTGCGCTCTGGGGCCAACGTCCTGACTTTC.

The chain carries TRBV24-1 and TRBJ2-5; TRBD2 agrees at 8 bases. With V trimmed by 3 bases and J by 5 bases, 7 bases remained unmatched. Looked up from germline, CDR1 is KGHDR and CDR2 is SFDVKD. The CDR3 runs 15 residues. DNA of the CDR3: TGTGCCACCAGTGATCCGAGCGGGAGCGGGGAGACCCAGTACTTC. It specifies CATSDPSGSGETQYF.

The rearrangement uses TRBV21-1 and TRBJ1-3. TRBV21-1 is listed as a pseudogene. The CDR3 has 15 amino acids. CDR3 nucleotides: TGTGCCAGCAGCAAAGGCCCGGGCTCTGGAAACACCATATATTTT. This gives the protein CASSKGPGSGNTIYF.

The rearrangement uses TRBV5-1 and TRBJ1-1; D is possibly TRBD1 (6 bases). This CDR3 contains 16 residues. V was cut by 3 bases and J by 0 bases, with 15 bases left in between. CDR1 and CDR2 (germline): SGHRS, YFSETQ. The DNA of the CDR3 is TGCGCCAGCAGCTGGCGGACAGAGGGGATGAACACTGAAGCTTTCTTT. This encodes CASSWRTEGMNTEAFF.

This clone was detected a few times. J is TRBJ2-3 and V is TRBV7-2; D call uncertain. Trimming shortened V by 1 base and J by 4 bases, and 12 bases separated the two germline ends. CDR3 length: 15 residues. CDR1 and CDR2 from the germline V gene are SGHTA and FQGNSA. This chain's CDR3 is CASSLVSGSSDTQYF. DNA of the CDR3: TGTGCCAGCAGCTTAGTCTCCGGGTCCTCAGATACGCAGTATTTT.

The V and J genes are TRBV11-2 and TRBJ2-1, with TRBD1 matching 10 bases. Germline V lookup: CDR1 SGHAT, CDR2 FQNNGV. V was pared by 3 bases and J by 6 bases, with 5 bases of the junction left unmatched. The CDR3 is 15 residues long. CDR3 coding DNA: TGTGCCAGCAGCTTCTCCGGGACAGGGGTCAATGAGCAGTTCTTC. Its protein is CASSFSGTGVNEQFF.

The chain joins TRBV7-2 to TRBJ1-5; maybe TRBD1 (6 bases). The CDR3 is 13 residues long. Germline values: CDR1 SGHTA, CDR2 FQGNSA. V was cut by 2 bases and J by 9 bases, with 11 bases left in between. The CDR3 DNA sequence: TGTGCCAGCAGCTTAAGTCCAGGGGTGCCCCAGCATTTT. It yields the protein CASSLSPGVPQHF.

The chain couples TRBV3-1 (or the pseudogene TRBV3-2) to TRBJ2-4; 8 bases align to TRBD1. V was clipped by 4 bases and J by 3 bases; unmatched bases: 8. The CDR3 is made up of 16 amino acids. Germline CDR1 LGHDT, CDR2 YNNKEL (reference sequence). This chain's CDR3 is CASSLQGAWDKNIQYF. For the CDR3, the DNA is TGTGCCAGCAGCCTTCAGGGGGCGTGGGACAAAAACATTCAGTACTTC.

CDR3 in DNA: TGTGCCAGCAGCTCGCGGGGGACCTCCTACAATGAGCAGTTCTTC. This encodes CASSSRGTSYNEQFF. The V call is TRBV7-6, the J call TRBJ2-1; TRBD2 matches at 7 bases. V was clipped by 4 bases and J by 0 bases; unmatched bases: 3. Looked up from germline, CDR1 is SGHVS and CDR2 is FNYEAQ. CDR3 length: 15 residues.

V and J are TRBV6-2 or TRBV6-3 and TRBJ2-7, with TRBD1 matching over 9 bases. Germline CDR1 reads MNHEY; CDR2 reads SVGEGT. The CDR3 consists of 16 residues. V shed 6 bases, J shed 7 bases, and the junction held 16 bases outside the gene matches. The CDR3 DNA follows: TGTGCCAGCAGCGCCACTTCCGGGACAGGGACACGGGAGCAGTACGTC. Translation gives CASSATSGTGTREQYV.

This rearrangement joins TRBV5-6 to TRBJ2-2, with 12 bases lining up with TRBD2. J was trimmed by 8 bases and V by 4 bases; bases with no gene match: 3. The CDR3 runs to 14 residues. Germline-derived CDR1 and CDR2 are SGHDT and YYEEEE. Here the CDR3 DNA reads TGTGCCAGCAGCCTAGCGGGAGGGCCGGGGGAGCTGTTTTTT. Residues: CASSLAGGPGELFF.

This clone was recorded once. CDR3 region: CASSSINQPQHF. The DNA for the CDR3 is TGTGCCAGCAGCTCAATCAATCAGCCCCAGCATTTT. The gene calls are TRBV7-2 and TRBJ1-5; no definite D call. Trimming removed 4 bases from V and 3 bases from J, with 4 bases in between. The CDR3 is 12 amino acids. Per the germline V gene, CDR1 is SGHTA and CDR2 is FQGNSA. Combining the CDR3 with reference TRBV7-2 and TRBJ1-5 gives the whole variable domain GAGVSQSPSNKVTEKGKDVELRCDPISGHTALYWYRQSLGQGLEFLIYFQGNSAPDKSGLPSDRFSAERTGGSVSTLTIQRTQQEDSAVYLCASSSINQPQHFGDGTRLSIL.

CDR3 sequence: CASGLVSGLGTGELFF. The CDR3, as DNA: TGTGCTAGTGGTTTGGTGTCAGGGTTAGGCACCGGGGAGCTGTTTTTT. V gene TRBV12-5 combines with J gene TRBJ2-2; a possible D gene is TRBD1 (5 bases). This CDR3 region has 16 residues. Germline CDR1 and CDR2: LGHNT and FRNRAP. V shed 0 bases and J shed 4 bases, with 12 bases lying between them.

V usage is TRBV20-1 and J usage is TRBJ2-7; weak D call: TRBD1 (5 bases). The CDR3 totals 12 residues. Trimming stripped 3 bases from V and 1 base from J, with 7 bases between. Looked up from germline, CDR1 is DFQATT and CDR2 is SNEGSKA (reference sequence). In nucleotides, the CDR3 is TGCAGTGCTAGTTCAGGGTCCTACGAGCAGTACTTC. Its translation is CSASSGSYEQYF.

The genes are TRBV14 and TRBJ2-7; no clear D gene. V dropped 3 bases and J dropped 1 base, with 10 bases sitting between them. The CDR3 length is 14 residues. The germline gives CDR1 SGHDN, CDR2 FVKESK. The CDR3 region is CASSHFGQSYEQYV. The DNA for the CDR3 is TGTGCCAGCAGCCACTTTGGGCAGTCCTACGAGCAGTACGTC.